The following is a T cell receptor (beta chain) sequence with its context. This CDR3 spans 18 amino acids. Trimming removed 5 bases from V and 6 bases from J; junction bases left unmatched: 17. The V gene's germline CDR1 is MDHEN and CDR2 SYDVKM. These data come from a study of somatic mutations in cytotoxic T cells in rheumatoid arthritis. Across the whole study: Flow sorting yielded some V beta antibody-stained T-cell populations at nearly 100% purity, among them V beta1+ cells sequenced for TCRB.

As healthy controls, the study included blood donors who had a median age of approximately 60 years (range roughly 20-75) and were 55% female. TCRdb's copy holds only in-frame clones and misses some; the assay was immunoSEQ multiplex PCR. This table has about 12,000 clones, 74% appearing once. The sequence was obtained from a man in his 70s in good health. J is TRBJ1-5 and V is TRBV28; TRBD1 agrees at 9 bases. The material sequenced was CD8+ T cells sorted from blood. The CDR3 protein is CASSPRRTGEWDSQPQHF. CDR3 DNA: TGTGCCAGCAGTCCCCGTCGGACAGGGGAATGGGATAGTCAGCCCCAGCATTTT.